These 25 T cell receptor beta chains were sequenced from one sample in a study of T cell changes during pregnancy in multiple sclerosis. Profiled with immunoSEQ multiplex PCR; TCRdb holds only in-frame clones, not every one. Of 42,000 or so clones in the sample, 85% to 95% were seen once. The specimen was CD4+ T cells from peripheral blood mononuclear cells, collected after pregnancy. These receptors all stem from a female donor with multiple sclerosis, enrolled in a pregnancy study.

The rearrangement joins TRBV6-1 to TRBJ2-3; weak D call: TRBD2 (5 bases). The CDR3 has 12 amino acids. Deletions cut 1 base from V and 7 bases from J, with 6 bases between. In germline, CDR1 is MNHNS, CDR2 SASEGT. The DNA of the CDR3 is TGTGCCAGCAGTGAAGGAGGGAATACGCAGTATTTT. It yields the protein CASSEGGNTQYF.

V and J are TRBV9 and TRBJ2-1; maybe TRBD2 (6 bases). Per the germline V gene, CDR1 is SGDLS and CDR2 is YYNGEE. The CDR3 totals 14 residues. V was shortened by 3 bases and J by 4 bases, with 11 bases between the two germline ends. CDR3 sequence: CASSESSVYNEQFF. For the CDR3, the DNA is TGTGCCAGCAGCGAGTCTAGCGTTTACAATGAGCAGTTCTTC.

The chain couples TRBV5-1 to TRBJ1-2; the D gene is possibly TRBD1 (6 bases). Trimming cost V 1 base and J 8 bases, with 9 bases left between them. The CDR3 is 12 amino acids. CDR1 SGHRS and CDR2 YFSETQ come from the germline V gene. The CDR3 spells CASSLKQGGYTF. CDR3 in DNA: TGCGCCAGCAGCTTGAAGCAGGGGGGCTACACCTTC. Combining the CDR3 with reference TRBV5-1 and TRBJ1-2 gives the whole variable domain KAGVTQTPRYLIKTRGQQVTLSCSPISGHRSVSWYQQTPGQGLQFLFEYFSETQRNKGNFPGRFSGRQFSNSRSEMNVSTLELGDSALYLCASSLKQGGYTFGSGTRLTVV.

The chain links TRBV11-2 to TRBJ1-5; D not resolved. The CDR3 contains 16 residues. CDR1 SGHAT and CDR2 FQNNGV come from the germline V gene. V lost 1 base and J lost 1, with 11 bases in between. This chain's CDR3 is CASSLGQTLSNQPQHF. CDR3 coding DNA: TGTGCCAGCAGCTTAGGGCAGACTCTAAGCAATCAGCCCCAGCATTTT. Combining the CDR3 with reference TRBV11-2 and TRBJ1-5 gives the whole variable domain EAGVAQSPRYKIIEKRQSVAFWCNPISGHATLYWYQQILGQGPKLLIQFQNNGVVDDSQLPKDRFSAERLKGVDSTLKIQPAKLEDSAVYLCASSLGQTLSNQPQHFGDGTRLSIL.

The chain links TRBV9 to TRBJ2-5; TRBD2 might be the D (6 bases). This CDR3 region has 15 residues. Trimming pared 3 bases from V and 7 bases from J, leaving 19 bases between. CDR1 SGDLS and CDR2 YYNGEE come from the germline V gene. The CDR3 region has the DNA TGTGCCAGCAGCGGCCGGGCCCCTATGGAGGGGACCCAGTACTTC. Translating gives CASSGRAPMEGTQYF.

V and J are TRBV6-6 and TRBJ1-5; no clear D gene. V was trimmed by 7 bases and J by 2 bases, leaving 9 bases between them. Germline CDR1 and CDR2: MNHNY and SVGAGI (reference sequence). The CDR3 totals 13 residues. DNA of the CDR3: TGTGCCAGCATTCGGTCCCGCAATCAGCCCCAGCATTTT. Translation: CASIRSRNQPQHF.

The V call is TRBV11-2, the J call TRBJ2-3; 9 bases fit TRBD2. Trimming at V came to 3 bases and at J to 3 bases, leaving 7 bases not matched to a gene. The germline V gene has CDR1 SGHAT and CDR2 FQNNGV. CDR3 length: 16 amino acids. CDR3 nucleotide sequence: TGTGCCAGCAGCTTTGATAGCGGGGGTCCGACAGATACGCAGTATTTT. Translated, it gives CASSFDSGGPTDTQYF.

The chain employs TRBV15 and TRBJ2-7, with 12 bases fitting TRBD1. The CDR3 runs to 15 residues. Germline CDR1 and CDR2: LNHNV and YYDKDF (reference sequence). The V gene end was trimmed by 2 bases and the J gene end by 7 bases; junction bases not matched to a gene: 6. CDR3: CATSRSGQGAQEQYF. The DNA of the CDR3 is TGTGCCACCAGCAGATCGGGACAGGGGGCGCAAGAGCAGTACTTC.

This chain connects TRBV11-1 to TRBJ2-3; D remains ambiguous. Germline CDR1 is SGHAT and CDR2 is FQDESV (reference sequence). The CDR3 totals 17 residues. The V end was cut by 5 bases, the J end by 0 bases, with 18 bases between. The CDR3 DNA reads TGTGCCAGCAGCCCCTCAATTAGGAGCTTTAGCACAGATACGCAGTATTTT. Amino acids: CASSPSIRSFSTDTQYF.

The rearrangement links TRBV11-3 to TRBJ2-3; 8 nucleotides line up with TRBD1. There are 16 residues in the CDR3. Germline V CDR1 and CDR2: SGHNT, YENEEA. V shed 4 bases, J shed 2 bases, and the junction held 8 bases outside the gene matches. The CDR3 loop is CASSYSGTGDTDTQYF. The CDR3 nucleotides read TGTGCCAGCAGCTACTCCGGGACAGGAGACACAGATACGCAGTATTTT. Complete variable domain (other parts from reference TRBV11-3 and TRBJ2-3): EAGVVQSPRYKIIEKKQPVAFWCNPISGHNTLYWYLQNLGQGPELLIRYENEEAVDDSQLPKDRFSAERLKGVDSTLKIQPAELGDSAVYLCASSYSGTGDTDTQYFGPGTRLTVL.

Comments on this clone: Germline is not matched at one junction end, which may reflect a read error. CDR3 sequence: CANSPLSTGGSSGYTF. In DNA, the CDR3 is TGTGCCAACAGTCCCCTATCTACAGGGGGTTCTTCGGGCTACACCTTC. This sequence joins TRBV27 and TRBJ1-2; the match to TRBD1 covers 8 bases. Germline CDR1 MNHEY, CDR2 SMNVEV (reference sequence). The CDR3 totals 16 residues.

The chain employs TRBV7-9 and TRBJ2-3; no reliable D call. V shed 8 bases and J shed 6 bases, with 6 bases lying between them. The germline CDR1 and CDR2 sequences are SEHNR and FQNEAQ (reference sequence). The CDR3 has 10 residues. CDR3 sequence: CASFGDTQYF. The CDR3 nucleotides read TGTGCCAGCTTCGGTGATACGCAGTATTTT.

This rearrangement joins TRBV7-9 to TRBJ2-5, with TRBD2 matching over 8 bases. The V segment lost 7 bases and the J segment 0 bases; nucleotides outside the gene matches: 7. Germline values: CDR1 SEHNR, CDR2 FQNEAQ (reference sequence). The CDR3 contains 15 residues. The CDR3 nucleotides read TGTGCCAGCAACGGGGGGGGCGTATACCAAGAGACCCAGTACTTC. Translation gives CASNGGGVYQETQYF.

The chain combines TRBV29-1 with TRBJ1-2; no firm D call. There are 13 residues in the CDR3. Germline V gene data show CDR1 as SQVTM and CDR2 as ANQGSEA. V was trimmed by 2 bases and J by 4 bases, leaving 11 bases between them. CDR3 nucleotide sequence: TGCAGCGTTGAAATTTCATCATCCTATGGCTACACCTTC. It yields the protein CSVEISSSYGYTF.

CDR3 coding DNA: TGTGCCATCAGTGAGTCGACTCGCATTGGAAACACCATATATTTT. Amino acid sequence: CAISESTRIGNTIYF. The J gene is TRBJ1-3, the V gene TRBV10-3, with D unresolved. V lost 0 bases and J 3 bases, leaving 9 bases between the germline ends. CDR3 length: 15 amino acids. In germline, CDR1 is ENHRY, CDR2 SYGVKD.

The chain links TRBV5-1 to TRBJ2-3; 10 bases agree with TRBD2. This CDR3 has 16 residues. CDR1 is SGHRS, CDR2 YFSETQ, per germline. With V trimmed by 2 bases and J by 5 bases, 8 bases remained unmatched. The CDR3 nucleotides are TGCGCCAGCAGCTTACAAGCGGGGGGGGCGGGAGATACGCAGTATTTT. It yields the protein CASSLQAGGAGDTQYF.

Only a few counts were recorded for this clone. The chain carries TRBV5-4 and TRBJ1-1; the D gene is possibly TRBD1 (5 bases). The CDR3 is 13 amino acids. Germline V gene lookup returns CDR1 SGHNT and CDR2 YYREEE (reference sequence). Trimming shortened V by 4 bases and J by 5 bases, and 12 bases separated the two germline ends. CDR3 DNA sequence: TGTGCCAGCAGCCATACAGGTCTAACTGAAGCTTTCTTT. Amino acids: CASSHTGLTEAFF.

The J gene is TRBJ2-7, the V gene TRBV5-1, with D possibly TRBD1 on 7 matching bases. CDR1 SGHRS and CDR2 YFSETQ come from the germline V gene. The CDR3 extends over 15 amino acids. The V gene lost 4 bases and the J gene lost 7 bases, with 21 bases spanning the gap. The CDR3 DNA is TGCGCCAGCAGCCAGGGAGGACAGGAACTGGGGGAGCAGTACTTC. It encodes CASSQGGQELGEQYF.

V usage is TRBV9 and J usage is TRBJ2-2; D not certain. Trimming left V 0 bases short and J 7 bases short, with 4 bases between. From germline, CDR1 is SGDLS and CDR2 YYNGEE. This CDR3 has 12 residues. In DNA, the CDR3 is TGTGCCAGCAGCGTAGCATTCGGGGAGCTGTTTTTT. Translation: CASSVAFGELFF.

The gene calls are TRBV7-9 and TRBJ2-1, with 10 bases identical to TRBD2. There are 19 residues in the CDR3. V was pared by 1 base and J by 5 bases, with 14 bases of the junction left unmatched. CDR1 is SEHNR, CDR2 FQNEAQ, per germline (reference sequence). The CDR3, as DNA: TGTGCCAGCAGCTTAGAGTTTAGCGGGGGGCCCCTGACCGACAATGAGCAGTTCTTC. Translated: CASSLEFSGGPLTDNEQFF.

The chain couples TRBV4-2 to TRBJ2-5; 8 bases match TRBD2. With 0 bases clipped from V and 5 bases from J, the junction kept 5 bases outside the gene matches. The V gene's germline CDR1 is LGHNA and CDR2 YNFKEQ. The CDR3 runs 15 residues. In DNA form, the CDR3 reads TGTGCCAGCAGCCAAGAGACGGGGGGGCGGGAGACCCAGTACTTC. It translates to CASSQETGGRETQYF.

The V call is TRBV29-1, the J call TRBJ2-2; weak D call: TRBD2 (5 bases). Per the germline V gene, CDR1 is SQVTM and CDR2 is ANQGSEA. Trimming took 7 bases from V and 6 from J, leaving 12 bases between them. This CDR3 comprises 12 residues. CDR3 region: CSGAGASGELFF. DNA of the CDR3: TGCAGCGGGGCGGGCGCATCCGGGGAGCTGTTTTTT.

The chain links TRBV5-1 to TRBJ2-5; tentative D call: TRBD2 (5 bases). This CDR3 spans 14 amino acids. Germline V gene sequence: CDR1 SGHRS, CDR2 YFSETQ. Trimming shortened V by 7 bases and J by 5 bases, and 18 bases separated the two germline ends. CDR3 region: CASYLKSSFETQYF. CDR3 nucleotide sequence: TGCGCCAGCTACCTCAAGTCTAGCTTCGAGACCCAGTACTTC. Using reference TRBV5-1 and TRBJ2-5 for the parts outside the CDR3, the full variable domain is KAGVTQTPRYLIKTRGQQVTLSCSPISGHRSVSWYQQTPGQGLQFLFEYFSETQRNKGNFPGRFSGRQFSNSRSEMNVSTLELGDSALYLCASYLKSSFETQYFGPGTRLLVL.

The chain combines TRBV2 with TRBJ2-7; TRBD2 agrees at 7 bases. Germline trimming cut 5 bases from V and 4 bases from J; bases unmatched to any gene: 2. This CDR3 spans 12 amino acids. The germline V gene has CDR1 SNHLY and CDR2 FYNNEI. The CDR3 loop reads CASSMGGYEQYF. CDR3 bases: TGTGCCAGCAGTATGGGGGGGTACGAGCAGTACTTC.

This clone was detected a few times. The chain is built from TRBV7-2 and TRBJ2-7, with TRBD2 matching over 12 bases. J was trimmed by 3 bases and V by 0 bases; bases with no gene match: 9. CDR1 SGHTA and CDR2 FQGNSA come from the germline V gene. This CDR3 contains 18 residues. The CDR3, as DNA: TGTGCCAGCAGCTTAGCGCCGGGTGGGACTAGCGGGTACTACGAGCAGTACTTC. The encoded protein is CASSLAPGGTSGYYEQYF.